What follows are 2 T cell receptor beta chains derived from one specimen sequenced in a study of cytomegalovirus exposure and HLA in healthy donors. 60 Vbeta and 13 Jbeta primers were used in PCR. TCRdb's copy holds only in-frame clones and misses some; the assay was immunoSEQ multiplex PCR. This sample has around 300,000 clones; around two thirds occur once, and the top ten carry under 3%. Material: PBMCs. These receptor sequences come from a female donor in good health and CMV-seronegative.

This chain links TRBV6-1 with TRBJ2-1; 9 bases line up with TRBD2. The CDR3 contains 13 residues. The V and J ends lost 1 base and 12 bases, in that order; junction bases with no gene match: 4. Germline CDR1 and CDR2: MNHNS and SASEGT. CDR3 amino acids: CASSEVLAGSQFF. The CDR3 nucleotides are TGTGCCAGCAGTGAAGTACTAGCGGGTTCGCAGTTCTTC.

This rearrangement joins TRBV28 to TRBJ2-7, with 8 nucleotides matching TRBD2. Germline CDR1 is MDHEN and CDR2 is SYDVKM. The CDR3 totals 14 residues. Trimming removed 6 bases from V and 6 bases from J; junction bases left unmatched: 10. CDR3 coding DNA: TGTGCCAGCAGATCCAGCGGGAGTATAGGCGAGCAGTACTTC. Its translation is CASRSSGSIGEQYF.